These 14 T cell receptor beta chains were all obtained from the same sample, sequenced in a study of T cells in Graves' hyperthyroidism and ophthalmopathy. Authors of the study amplified TCR beta CDR3 regions from RNA transcripts. In the first-round RT-PCR of the TCR CDR3, the HTBI primer set was used. TCRdb ran MiXCR on the multiplex PCR reads and lists one entry per CDR3 protein. Counted here are about 720,000 distinct CDR3 sequences, around 15% occurring once; the ten biggest clones make up about 8.4%. Sequencing was done on a sample of blood. The source of these receptors is a young man with Graves' hyperthyroidism.

In this sample, this clonotype turned up a few times. The rearrangement joins TRBV29-1 to TRBJ2-3, with a weak D call TRBD2 (6 bases). V lost 3 bases, J lost 0 bases, and 19 bases lay in between. The germline V gene encodes CDR1 SQVTM and CDR2 ANQGSEA. The CDR3 totals 17 residues. CDR3 residues: CSVEVQARTTSTDTQYF. The CDR3 DNA sequence: TGCAGCGTTGAGGTCCAGGCGAGGACTACAAGCACAGATACGCAGTATTTT.

This chain joins TRBV6-2 or TRBV6-3 and TRBJ1-5, with TRBD1 matching 9 bases. This CDR3 comprises 16 residues. Germline CDR1 and CDR2: MNHEY and SVGEGT. Unmatched junction bases numbered 11, after V lost 2 bases and J lost 9 bases. The CDR3 nucleotides read TGTGCCAGCAGTTACGCCGGGACAGGGACCCTTTCGCCCCAGCATTTT. This codes for CASSYAGTGTLSPQHF.

DNA of the CDR3: TGTGCCAGCAGTTTTAGCGGGAGGGTGAACACTGAAGCTTTCTTT. It codes for CASSFSGRVNTEAFF. The V call is TRBV27, the J call TRBJ1-1; D uncertain. V was clipped by 3 bases and J by 0 bases, with 11 bases between them. The CDR3 has 15 residues. The germline gives CDR1 MNHEY, CDR2 SMNVEV (reference sequence).

This clonotype has at least ten counts. The V gene is TRBV7-9, the J gene TRBJ2-1; 11 bases fit TRBD1. Germline V gene sequence: CDR1 SEHNR, CDR2 FQNEAQ (reference sequence). Trimming cost V 8 bases and J 9 bases; bases outside gene matches: 12. The CDR3 is 15 residues long. The CDR3 bases are TGTGCCAGCTTCGACCGGACAGGGGGCGAGGGTGAGCAGTTCTTC. This translates into CASFDRTGGEGEQFF.

This clonotype was seen repeatedly, ten times or more. CDR3 nucleotide sequence: TGTGCCAGCAGGGTGAGGGGTAGCGGGAGGGCCAATGAGCAGTTCTTC. It translates to CASRVRGSGRANEQFF. The rearrangement links TRBV27 to TRBJ2-1; TRBD2 matches 11 bases. The ends lost 6 bases at V and 6 bases at J; junction bases unmatched: 10. The CDR3 is 16 amino acids. The germline V gene encodes CDR1 MNHEY and CDR2 SMNVEV (reference sequence).

Turning to this clonotype: One end of the junction varies from germline; a read error may be responsible. The chain joins TRBV19 to TRBJ2-2, with D perhaps matching TRBD1 or TRBD2 (6 bases each). Looked up from germline, CDR1 is LNHDA and CDR2 is SQIVND (reference sequence). The length of the CDR3 is 15 residues. The CDR3, as DNA: TGTGCCAGTAGTTGGTTCGGAGGGGACACCGGGGAGCTGCTTTTT. Translated, it gives CASSWFGGDTGELLF.

This clonotype occurred a few times. The genes are TRBV28 and TRBJ1-5, with a possible D match to TRBD1 (5 bases). The V and J ends lost 7 bases and 6 bases respectively, with 16 bases between them. Germline lookup yields CDR1 MDHEN and CDR2 SYDVKM. CDR3 size: 14 residues. The CDR3 protein is CASTLGGDGQPQHF. The CDR3, as DNA: TGTGCCAGCACCCTCGGAGGGGACGGTCAGCCCCAGCATTTT.

This clonotype has more than one count but fewer than ten. The chain links TRBV5-4 to TRBJ2-7, with a weak D call TRBD1 (6 bases). V lost 5 bases, J lost 3 bases, and 15 bases lay in between. Per the germline V gene, CDR1 is SGHNT and CDR2 is YYREEE (reference sequence). CDR3 size: 14 residues. The CDR3 spells CASSFYGQSYEQYF. As DNA, the CDR3 is TGTGCCAGCAGTTTTTACGGACAGAGCTACGAGCAGTACTTC.

This clonotype was counted a few times. The V call is TRBV25-1, the J call TRBJ2-1; the match to TRBD2 covers 10 bases. V shed 1 base and J 7 bases; nucleotides not matched to a gene: 7. The length of the CDR3 is 16 residues. Germline V gene data show CDR1 as MGHDK and CDR2 as SYGVNS. CDR3 protein: CASSESASGSTNEQFF. CDR3 bases: TGTGCCAGCAGTGAATCAGCTAGCGGGAGTACAAATGAGCAGTTCTTC.

A few counts support this clonotype. The chain uses TRBV29-1 and TRBJ2-1, with TRBD2 identical over 7 bases. The CDR3 totals 15 residues. Germline values: CDR1 SQVTM, CDR2 ANQGSEA. Trimming at V came to 0 bases and at J to 7 bases, leaving 9 bases not matched to a gene. CDR3 sequence reads: CSVEDLGGSWNEQFF. The CDR3 DNA reads TGCAGCGTTGAAGATCTCGGGGGGTCTTGGAATGAGCAGTTCTTC.

At least ten counts were recorded for this clonotype. The chain joins TRBV12-5 to TRBJ1-1; the D gene is possibly TRBD1 (5 bases). V lost 1 base and J 11 bases, leaving 20 bases between the germline ends. Germline V gives CDR1 LGHNT, CDR2 FRNRAP. There are 15 residues in the CDR3. In nucleotides, the CDR3 is TGTGCTAGTGGTTTGGGTTCCGGGACGGGAGTAGGGGCTTTCTTT. Translated: CASGLGSGTGVGAFF.

This clonotype has a count of ten or more. This chain connects TRBV30 to TRBJ2-5; TRBD2 matches at 8 bases. Germline CDR1 reads GTSNPN; CDR2 reads SVGIG (reference sequence). The CDR3 runs to 15 residues. The V and J ends lost 2 bases and 4 bases, in that order; junction bases with no gene match: 9. Here the CDR3 reads CAWSPGTGRAETQYF. CDR3 nucleotides: TGTGCCTGGAGTCCCGGGACCGGGAGGGCAGAGACCCAGTACTTC.

This clonotype was observed a few times. This CDR3 reads CSARSRDRGTEAFF. The CDR3 DNA sequence: TGCAGTGCTAGATCCCGGGATCGGGGCACTGAAGCTTTCTTT. V usage is TRBV20-1 and J usage is TRBJ1-1; the D is unclear. Germline loops: CDR1 DFQATT, CDR2 SNEGSKA (reference sequence). V was trimmed by 2 bases and J by 4 bases, leaving 14 bases between them. This CDR3 region has 14 residues.

This clonotype has only a few counts. V is TRBV12-5 and J is TRBJ1-2; D call uncertain. The V gene lost 6 bases and the J gene lost 4 bases, with 15 bases spanning the gap. CDR3 size: 14 residues. Per germline, CDR1 LGHNT and CDR2 FRNRAP. The CDR3 DNA is TGTGCTAGTGGCCCCGGAGTCCCCGTCTATGGCTACACCTTC. Translation gives CASGPGVPVYGYTF.